The rows below give T cell receptor beta chains drawn from one sample of a study of cytomegalovirus exposure and HLA in healthy donors. Data came from immunoSEQ multiplex PCR; TCRdb stores just in-frame clones and leaves some out. Among 110,000 to 150,000 clones listed, 80% to 90% were seen once. Input material: PBMCs. These receptors originate from a woman between 40 and 55 years old in good health and CMV-seropositive. Each CDR3 is given with its conserved first and last residue. The D gene is left open where the match is weak. Some rows mark clone size as missing; the rest say once, few, many or name a class of expanded clone.

V: TRBV28; size: NA; D: NA; J: TRBJ1-6; CDR3: CASSGTEAMYSPLHF; DNA: TGTGCCAGCTCAGGGACTGAGGCTATGTATTCACCCCTCCACTTT
V: TRBV30; size: NA; D: NA; J: TRBJ1-6; CDR3: CAWSVGGAHYNSPLHF; DNA: TGTGCCTGGAGTGTAGGAGGGGCCCACTATAATTCACCCCTCCACTTT
V: TRBV20-1; size: NA; D: NA; J: TRBJ1-1; CDR3: CSASTSTEAFF; DNA: TGCAGTGCTAGTACCAGCACTGAAGCTTTCTTT
V: TRBV5-1; size: NA; D: TRBD2; J: TRBJ2-1; CDR3: CASSRASGGSSSYNEQFF; DNA: TGCGCCAGCAGCCGGGCTAGCGGGGGTTCTAGCTCCTACAATGAGCAGTTCTTC
V: TRBV19; size: NA; D: TRBD1; J: TRBJ1-3; CDR3: CASSTTDRGYSGNTIYF; DNA: TGTGCCAGTAGTACGACGGACAGGGGATACTCTGGAAACACCATATATTTT
V: TRBV9; size: NA; D: NA; J: TRBJ2-5; CDR3: CASSVADGLQGETQYF; DNA: TGTGCCAGCAGCGTAGCTGACGGACTCCAAGGGGAGACCCAGTACTTC
V: TRBV2; size: NA; D: TRBD2; J: TRBJ2-1; CDR3: CASSTETWGLDDEQFF; DNA: TGTGCCAGCAGTACCGAAACCTGGGGACTAGACGATGAGCAGTTCTTC
V: TRBV7-2; size: NA; D: TRBD1; J: TRBJ1-4; CDR3: CASSLGVRGVGEKLFF; DNA: TGTGCCAGCAGCTTAGGGGTCAGGGGGGTGGGTGAAAAACTGTTTTTT
V: TRBV7-8; size: NA; D: TRBD2; J: TRBJ2-7; CDR3: CASSLALSSGASYEQYF; DNA: TGTGCCAGCAGCTTAGCGCTGTCTAGCGGGGCATCCTACGAGCAGTACTTC
V: TRBV4-1; size: NA; D: TRBD1; J: TRBJ1-3; CDR3: CASSPDRENTIYF; DNA: TGCGCCAGCAGCCCCGACAGGGAAAACACCATATATTTT
V: TRBV7-9; size: NA; D: NA; J: TRBJ1-6; CDR3: CASSLASGVNSPLHF; DNA: TGTGCCAGCAGCTTAGCTTCAGGGGTAAATTCACCCCTCCACTTT
V: TRBV4-1; size: NA; D: TRBD2; J: TRBJ2-3; CDR3: CASSHLADLTDTQYF; DNA: TGCGCCAGCAGCCATCTAGCGGACCTCACAGATACGCAGTATTTT
V: TRBV7-2; size: few; D: TRBD2; J: TRBJ2-2; CDR3: CASSNRLAGSTGELFF; DNA: TGTGCCAGCAGCAATCGACTAGCGGGTAGCACCGGGGAGCTGTTTTTT
V: TRBV7-2; size: NA; D: NA; J: TRBJ1-4; CDR3: CASSPTLDGTNEKLFF; DNA: TGTGCCAGCAGCCCCACCCTCGACGGGACTAATGAAAAACTGTTTTTT
V: TRBV27; size: NA; D: TRBD1; J: TRBJ2-7; CDR3: CASSSDGTGRNEQYF; DNA: TGTGCCAGCAGTTCCGACGGGACAGGGAGGAACGAGCAGTACTTC
V: TRBV7-2; size: NA; D: NA; J: TRBJ2-1; CDR3: CASSQAGTLTYNEQFF; DNA: TGTGCCAGCAGCCAAGCCGGGACACTAACCTACAATGAGCAGTTCTTC
V: TRBV7-8; size: NA; D: NA; J: TRBJ2-3; CDR3: CASSFLSRVLTDTQYF; DNA: TGTGCCAGCAGCTTCCTGTCCCGGGTTCTCACAGATACGCAGTATTTT
V: TRBV7-3; size: once; D: NA; J: TRBJ2-3; CDR3: CASSLLASSTDTQYF; DNA: TGTGCCAGCAGCTTATTAGCGTCTAGCACAGATACGCAGTATTTT
V: TRBV7-2; size: NA; D: TRBD2; J: TRBJ2-7; CDR3: CASRTLAGAAYEQYF; DNA: TGTGCCAGCAGGACACTAGCGGGTGCTGCCTACGAGCAGTACTTC
V: TRBV5-1; size: NA; D: NA; J: TRBJ1-4; CDR3: CASSLAAERHEKLFF; DNA: TGCGCCAGCAGCTTGGCGGCGGAAAGGCATGAAAAACTGTTTTTT
V: TRBV11-2; size: NA; D: NA; J: TRBJ1-1; CDR3: CASNYEWDTEAFF; DNA: TGTGCCAGCAACTACGAATGGGACACTGAAGCTTTCTTT
V: TRBV4-2; size: NA; D: NA; J: TRBJ1-1; CDR3: CASSQDRRQVGTTEAFF; DNA: TGTGCCAGCAGCCAAGATCGAAGACAGGTAGGCACCACTGAAGCTTTCTTT
V: TRBV5-4; size: NA; D: NA; J: TRBJ2-7; CDR3: CASSLDRVVNEQYF; DNA: TGTGCCAGCAGCTTGGACAGGGTAGTGAACGAGCAGTACTTC
V: TRBV15; size: once; D: NA; J: TRBJ2-7; CDR3: CATSRRVTYEQYF; DNA: TGTGCCACCAGTAGGAGGGTCACCTACGAGCAGTACTTC
V: TRBV7-8; size: NA; D: TRBD2; J: TRBJ2-7; CDR3: CASSSRLAGSYEQYF; DNA: TGTGCCAGCAGCTCACGACTAGCGGGATCATACGAGCAGTACTTC
V: TRBV7-2; size: NA; D: NA; J: TRBJ2-7; CDR3: CASSLVHPYEQYF; DNA: TGTGCCAGCAGCTTAGTCCATCCCTACGAGCAGTACTTC
V: TRBV7-3; size: NA; D: TRBD1; J: TRBJ1-3; CDR3: CASSLLGQGTIYF; DNA: TGTGCCAGCAGCTTATTGGGACAGGGGACCATATATTTT
V: TRBV7-6; size: NA; D: TRBD2; J: TRBJ2-3; CDR3: CASSPKRDSTQYF; DNA: TGTGCCAGCAGCCCCAAGCGGGATTCTACGCAGTATTTT
V: TRBV5-5; size: few; D: NA; J: TRBJ2-1; CDR3: CASSLRGSYNEQFF; DNA: TGTGCCAGCAGCTTGAGAGGGTCCTACAATGAGCAGTTCTTC
V: TRBV6-1; size: few; D: TRBD2; J: TRBJ2-5; CDR3: CASSELAGVQETQYF; DNA: TGTGCCAGCAGTGAACTAGCGGGGGTCCAAGAGACCCAGTACTTC
V: TRBV15; size: once; D: TRBD1; J: TRBJ2-5; CDR3: CATSSRGRETQYF; DNA: TGTGCCACCAGCAGCAGGGGGCGAGAGACCCAGTACTTC
V: TRBV7-8; size: NA; D: TRBD2; J: TRBJ2-3; CDR3: CASRGTSGSRTDTQYF; DNA: TGTGCCAGCAGAGGGACTAGCGGGAGTCGGACAGATACGCAGTATTTT
V: TRBV18; size: once; D: TRBD2; J: TRBJ2-2; CDR3: CASSPRAGDTGELFF; DNA: TGTGCCAGCTCACCACGAGCGGGGGACACCGGGGAGCTGTTTTTT
V: TRBV7-6; size: NA; D: TRBD1; J: TRBJ1-1; CDR3: CASSLNRGLAFF; DNA: TGTGCCAGCAGCTTGAACAGGGGGCTGGCTTTCTTT
V: TRBV30; size: NA; D: TRBD1; J: TRBJ2-3; CDR3: CAVSGQGSDTQYF; DNA: TGTGCCGTGAGCGGACAGGGGAGCGATACGCAGTATTTT
V: TRBV2; size: NA; D: TRBD1; J: TRBJ1-1; CDR3: CASTYPTGTNTEAFF; DNA: TGTGCCAGCACTTACCCGACAGGGACTAACACTGAAGCTTTCTTT
V: TRBV5-6; size: NA; D: TRBD1; J: TRBJ2-7; CDR3: CASSLTGAYEQYF; DNA: TGTGCCAGCAGCCTGACAGGGGCCTACGAGCAGTACTTC
V: TRBV5-4; size: NA; D: NA; J: TRBJ2-1; CDR3: CASSSGYNEQFF; DNA: TGTGCCAGCAGTTCGGGCTACAATGAGCAGTTCTTC